Below, 26 T cell receptor beta chains from the same sample are listed, as sequenced in a study of T cell repertoires in cytomegalovirus infection. TCRdb ran MiXCR on the reads and lists one entry per CDR3 protein. The table includes some 900,000 distinct CDR3 sequences, 32% detected once. These receptors are not linked to any known antigen. The sequencing here drew on cultured CD8+ T cells from PBMCs, taken from culture after CMV antigen stimulation. Source of these receptors: a human donor in good health (CMV status not recorded). Some clones in this sample may be carry-over from other donors' samples.

The V gene is TRBV7-9, the J gene TRBJ1-1, with 9 positions matching TRBD1. The CDR3 runs 13 residues. CDR1 and CDR2 (germline): SEHNR, FQNEAQ (reference sequence). The trim removed 8 bases at V and 3 bases at J, leaving 4 bases unmatched. The DNA of the CDR3 is TGTGCCAGCTGGGACAGGGCCCACACTGAAGCTTTCTTT. This sequence encodes CASWDRAHTEAFF. The full variable domain, rest sourced from reference TRBV7-9 and TRBJ1-1, is DTGVSQNPRHKITKRGQNVTFRCDPISEHNRLYWYRQTLGQGPEFLTYFQNEAQLEKSRLLSDRFSAERPKGSFSTLEIQRTEQGDSAMYLCASWDRAHTEAFFGQGTRLTVV.

This clonotype has a handful of counts. The rearrangement joins TRBV7-6 to TRBJ1-1; D possibly corresponds to TRBD1 (6 bases). The germline CDR1 and CDR2 sequences are SGHVS and FNYEAQ. With 7 bases removed from V and 6 bases from J, the gap between germline ends came to 18 bases. This CDR3 contains 14 residues. This CDR3 reads CASTGNRESAEAFF. CDR3 in DNA: TGTGCCAGCACCGGCAACAGGGAATCGGCTGAAGCTTTCTTT.

Many counts were recorded for this clonotype. This chain uses TRBV12-3 or TRBV12-4 with TRBJ1-1; a weak D match, TRBD1 (5 bases). The germline V and J ends were trimmed by 3 bases and 2 bases, with 19 bases remaining between them. CDR3 length: 17 amino acids. The CDR3 spells CASSFRTGLDSNTEAFF. The DNA of the CDR3 is TGTGCCAGCAGTTTCAGGACGGGGCTTGACTCTAACACTGAAGCTTTCTTT.

This clonotype occurred a few times. This sequence joins TRBV7-9 and TRBJ1-1, with D uncertain. CDR1 SEHNR and CDR2 FQNEAQ come from the germline V gene (reference sequence). V shed 1 base and J shed 3 bases, with 12 bases lying between them. The length of the CDR3 is 15 residues. The CDR3 region is CASSLVWEKHTEAFF. The CDR3 DNA is TGTGCCAGCAGCTTAGTGTGGGAGAAGCACACTGAAGCTTTCTTT.

The chain couples TRBV5-1 to TRBJ1-2; D is perhaps TRBD1 (5 bases). The CDR3 runs 12 residues. The germline gives CDR1 SGHRS, CDR2 YFSETQ. The CDR3 sequence: CAVPAGGNGYTF. The DNA for the CDR3 is TGCGCTGTTCCGGCGGGGGGTAATGGCTACACCTTC.

This clonotype was counted ten times or more. The CDR3 is CASSEQLNTEAFF. CDR3 coding DNA: TGTGCCAGCAGTGAACAGTTGAACACTGAAGCTTTCTTT. V is TRBV25-1 and J is TRBJ1-1; unclear D gene. V lost 2 bases, J lost 0 bases, and 4 bases lay in between. This CDR3 region has 13 residues. Germline loops: CDR1 MGHDK, CDR2 SYGVNS.

The table lists this clonotype with a few counts. This chain connects TRBV2 to TRBJ2-1; no reliable D call. V lost 1 base and J lost 7, with 11 bases in between. This CDR3 is built from 14 residues. The germline CDR1 and CDR2 sequences are SNHLY and FYNNEI. CDR3 protein: CASSEGDLVNEQFF. For the CDR3, the DNA is TGTGCCAGCAGTGAAGGGGATCTAGTTAATGAGCAGTTCTTC.

This clonotype was recorded a few times. The V call is TRBV11-3, the J call TRBJ2-1; TRBD2 is a possible D gene (5 bases). CDR3 length: 17 residues. The V end lost 5 bases, the J end lost 0 bases, and 17 bases lay between the germline ends. Germline V lookup: CDR1 SGHNT, CDR2 YENEEA. The CDR3 DNA reads TGTGCCAGCAGCCAATGGGTCGAGGGTAGCTCCTACAATGAGCAGTTCTTC. Residues: CASSQWVEGSSYNEQFF.

This chain links TRBV25-1 with TRBJ2-2, with a weak D call TRBD1 (5 bases). The CDR3 runs to 11 residues. The V and J ends lost 10 bases and 10 bases respectively, with 13 bases between them. From germline, CDR1 is MGHDK and CDR2 SYGVNS. CDR3 nucleotides: TGTGCCACCACAGGCCACGAGGAGCTGTTTTTT. Translated: CATTGHEELFF.

The sample holds many counts of this clonotype. The rearrangement joins TRBV7-8 to TRBJ2-2; D is possibly TRBD2 (5 bases). The germline gives CDR1 SGHVS, CDR2 FQNEAQ. There are 19 residues in the CDR3. Trimming left V 2 bases short and J 6 bases short, with 25 bases between. CDR3 protein: CASSLPPERQAERAGELFF. The CDR3, as DNA: TGTGCCAGCAGCTTACCACCGGAGCGGCAGGCAGAACGGGCCGGGGAGCTGTTTTTT.

Only a few counts were recorded for this clonotype. The CDR3: CASSSTYDTQYF. The CDR3, as DNA: TGTGCCAGCAGCTCGACCTACGATACGCAGTATTTT. V is TRBV7-2 and J is TRBJ2-3; no clear D. This CDR3 is built from 12 residues. Germline V lookup: CDR1 SGHTA, CDR2 FQGNSA. V lost 4 bases and J 6 bases, leaving 8 bases between the germline ends. Filled out from reference TRBV7-2 and TRBJ2-3, the complete variable domain reads GAGVSQSPSNKVTEKGKDVELRCDPISGHTALYWYRQSLGQGLEFLIYFQGNSAPDKSGLPSDRFSAERTGGSVSTLTIQRTQQEDSAVYLCASSSTYDTQYFGPGTRLTVL.

V and J are TRBV6-5 and TRBJ1-2; D not certain. Germline V gives CDR1 MNHEY, CDR2 SVGAGI. The V end was cut by 5 bases, the J end by 4 bases, with 14 bases between. This CDR3 region has 14 residues. DNA of the CDR3: TGTGCCAGCAGTCCCAACGCCCAGGTCTATGGCTACACCTTC. Translating it yields CASSPNAQVYGYTF.

The chain is built from TRBV5-6 and TRBJ2-7; 8 nucleotides match TRBD1. The CDR3 has 14 amino acids. Germline V gene lookup returns CDR1 SGHDT and CDR2 YYEEEE. V was clipped by 2 bases and J by 4 bases; unmatched bases: 5. CDR3 loop: CASSFGQGWYEQYF. In nucleotides, the CDR3 is TGTGCCAGCAGCTTTGGACAGGGTTGGTACGAGCAGTACTTC.

The table lists this clonotype with a few counts. The J gene is TRBJ1-2, the V gene TRBV27; D remains ambiguous. V gave up 6 bases and J gave up 6 bases, with 23 bases separating them. The CDR3 is 16 amino acids. Germline CDR1 and CDR2: MNHEY and SMNVEV (reference sequence). CDR3 residues: CASSLTLGKETDGYTF. The CDR3 coding sequence is TGTGCCAGCAGCTTAACCCTAGGGAAGGAAACCGATGGCTACACCTTC.

The chain uses TRBV3-1 and TRBJ1-4, with a possible D match to TRBD1 (5 bases). The V end was cut by 0 bases, the J end by 8 bases, with 10 bases between. Germline V lookup: CDR1 LGHDT, CDR2 YNNKEL (reference sequence). The CDR3 is 14 amino acids. The CDR3 DNA reads as TGTGCCAGCAGCCAAGATCTTCGGGGGGAAAAACTGTTTTTT. This translates into CASSQDLRGEKLFF. The full variable domain, in which reference TRBV3-1 and TRBJ1-4 provide the parts outside the CDR3, is DTAVSQTPKYLVTQMGNDKSIKCEQNLGHDTMYWYKQDSKKFLKIMFSYNNKELIINETVPNRFSPKSPDKAHLNLHINSLELGDSAVYFCASSQDLRGEKLFFGSGTQLSVL.

The V and J genes are TRBV12-3 or TRBV12-4 and TRBJ2-7; TRBD2 aligns across 13 bases. CDR3 length equals 15 residues. The trim removed 6 bases at V and 4 bases at J, leaving 6 bases unmatched. The CDR3 is CASRPTSGGTYEQYF. CDR3 DNA: TGTGCCAGCAGACCGACTAGCGGGGGGACTTACGAGCAGTACTTC.

The rearrangement joins TRBV9 to TRBJ1-2; no clear D. CDR3 length equals 17 residues. Germline V lookup: CDR1 SGDLS, CDR2 YYNGEE. Trimming pared 0 bases from V and 3 bases from J, leaving 18 bases between. CDR3 protein: CASSVATREEGDYGYTF. The CDR3, as DNA: TGTGCCAGCAGCGTAGCTACAAGGGAAGAGGGAGACTATGGCTACACCTTC.

This clonotype has more than one count but fewer than ten. The chain carries TRBV29-1 and TRBJ2-1, with 9 bases that match TRBD1. Germline CDR1 and CDR2: SQVTM and ANQGSEA. V shed 4 bases, J shed 6 bases, and the junction held 1 base outside the gene matches. The CDR3 spans 12 residues. CDR3 protein: CSVGDRVNEQFF. CDR3 bases: TGCAGCGTTGGGGACAGGGTCAATGAGCAGTTCTTC.

This clonotype has only a few counts. The rearrangement joins TRBV15 to TRBJ2-7; tentatively, D is TRBD1 (5 bases). The CDR3 contains 15 residues. V lost 0 bases and J 0 bases, leaving 9 bases between the germline ends. The germline V gene has CDR1 LNHNV and CDR2 YYDKDF (reference sequence). The CDR3 DNA reads as TGTGCCACCAGCAGAGACAGGGCCTACTCCTACGAGCAGTACGTC. The encoded protein is CATSRDRAYSYEQYV.

The chain is built from TRBV20-1 and TRBJ1-6; weak D call: TRBD1 (6 bases). The CDR3 has 16 residues. Germline CDR1 and CDR2: DFQATT and SNEGSKA (reference sequence). Trimming removed 6 bases at V and 3 bases at J, with 18 bases between. The CDR3 DNA is TGCAGTGCCCGACCCCTTTCGACAGGCTATAATTCACCCCTCCACTTT. It encodes CSARPLSTGYNSPLHF.

Worth noting for this clonotype: One end of the junction does not line up with germline, which may come from a read error. This chain connects TRBV7-6 to TRBJ2-2; D may be TRBD1 (6 bases). The CDR3 length is 16 residues. CDR1 is SGHVS, CDR2 FNYEAQ, per germline. CDR3 in DNA: TGTGCCAGCAGCTCCACCTACAGGGTGAACTCCGGGGAGCTGTTTTTT. This sequence encodes CASSSTYRVNSGELFF.

The CDR3 region is CASSLSRGAFDEQYF. The CDR3 bases are TGTGCCAGCAGTTTATCGAGGGGGGCGTTCGACGAGCAGTACTTC. The chain is built from TRBV27 and TRBJ2-7; TRBD1 or TRBD2 may be the D gene (6 bases each). Germline V gene lookup returns CDR1 MNHEY and CDR2 SMNVEV (reference sequence). V lost 0 bases and J 5 bases, leaving 14 bases between the germline ends. This CDR3 comprises 15 residues.

The V call is TRBV2, the J call TRBJ1-5; unclear D gene. CDR3 length equals 15 residues. Germline CDR1 reads SNHLY; CDR2 reads FYNNEI. V shed 3 bases and J shed 2 bases, with 11 bases lying between them. The CDR3 bases are TGTGCCAGCAGTGACGGAAGGTGGGGCAATCAGCCCCAGCATTTT. Translated: CASSDGRWGNQPQHF.

This chain joins TRBV7-9 and TRBJ2-1; D ambiguous. The germline CDR1 and CDR2 sequences are SEHNR and FQNEAQ (reference sequence). The CDR3 has 13 amino acids. Trimming left V 0 bases short and J 12 bases short, with 12 bases between. The CDR3 here is CASSLAGKGGQFF. The DNA of the CDR3 is TGTGCCAGCAGCTTAGCGGGCAAGGGCGGGCAGTTCTTC.

Only a few counts were recorded for this clonotype. J is TRBJ2-1 and V is TRBV2; maybe TRBD2 (6 bases). Germline CDR1 reads SNHLY; CDR2 reads FYNNEI. With 4 bases removed from V and 4 bases from J, the gap between germline ends came to 14 bases. CDR3 length: 15 residues. The CDR3 sequence is CASSGPQRAYNEQFF. DNA of the CDR3: TGTGCCAGCAGTGGACCCCAGCGGGCATACAATGAGCAGTTCTTC.

The chain has TRBV2 and TRBJ2-3; 12 bases fit TRBD1. V lost 6 bases and J lost 2; bases outside the gene matches: 9. The CDR3 runs 17 residues. Germline lookup yields CDR1 SNHLY and CDR2 FYNNEI. CDR3 amino acids: CASRLRDRGLNTDTQYF. The CDR3 nucleotides are TGTGCCAGCAGACTCCGGGACAGGGGGCTTAACACAGATACGCAGTATTTT.